This T cell receptor beta chain emerged from a study of blood T cell repertoires in COVID-19. For the study at large: Donors in the United States, Italy and Spain gave samples during acute or convalescent COVID-19.

Using immunoSEQ multiplex PCR, the repertoire was profiled, and TCRdb retains in-frame clones only, with some absent. The sample has around 77,000 clones, more than 60% seen once. There are 13 residues in the CDR3. Trimming cost V 0 bases and J 16 bases; bases outside gene matches: 6. The germline CDR1 and CDR2 sequences are WNHNN and SYGVQD (reference sequence). This TCR was recovered from a woman of 80 years or more with active or convalescent COVID-19. Sequencing was carried out using peripheral blood. The genes are TRBV10-1 and TRBJ1-5, with 10 bases that match TRBD1. The CDR3 region is CASSESGTGVLHF. In DNA form, the CDR3 reads TGCGCCAGCAGTGAGTCTGGGACAGGGGTGCTACATTTT.